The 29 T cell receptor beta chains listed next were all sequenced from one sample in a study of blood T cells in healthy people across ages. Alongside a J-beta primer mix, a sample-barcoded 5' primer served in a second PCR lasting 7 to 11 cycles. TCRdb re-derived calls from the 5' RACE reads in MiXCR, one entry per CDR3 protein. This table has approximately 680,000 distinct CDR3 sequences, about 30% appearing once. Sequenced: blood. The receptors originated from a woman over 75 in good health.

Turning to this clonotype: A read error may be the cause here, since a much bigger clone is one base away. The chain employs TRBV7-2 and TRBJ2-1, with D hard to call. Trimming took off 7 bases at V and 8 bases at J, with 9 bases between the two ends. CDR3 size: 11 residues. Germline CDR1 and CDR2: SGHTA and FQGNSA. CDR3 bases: TGTGCCAGCACCATCGTAGATGAGCAGTTCTTC. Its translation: CASTIVDEQFF.

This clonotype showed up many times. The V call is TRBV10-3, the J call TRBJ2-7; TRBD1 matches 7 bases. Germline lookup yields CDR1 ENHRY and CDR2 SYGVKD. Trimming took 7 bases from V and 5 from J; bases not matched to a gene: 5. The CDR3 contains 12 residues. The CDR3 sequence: CAITTTGNEQYF. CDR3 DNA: TGTGCCATCACCACGACAGGGAACGAGCAGTACTTC.

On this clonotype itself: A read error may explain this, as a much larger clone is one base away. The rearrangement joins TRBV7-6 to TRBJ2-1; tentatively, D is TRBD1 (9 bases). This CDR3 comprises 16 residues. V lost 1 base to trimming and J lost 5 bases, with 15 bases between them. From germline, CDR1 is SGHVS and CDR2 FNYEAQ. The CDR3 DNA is TGTGCCAGCAGCTTAGTAGCGGGGACAGGGAACAATGAGCAGTTCTTC. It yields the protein CASSLVAGTGNNEQFF.

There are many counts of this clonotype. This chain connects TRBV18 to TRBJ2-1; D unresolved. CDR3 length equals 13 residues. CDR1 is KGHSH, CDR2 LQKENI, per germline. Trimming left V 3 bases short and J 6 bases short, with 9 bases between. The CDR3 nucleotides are TGTGCCAGCTCACCTACCCTGGGCAATGAGCAGTTCTTC. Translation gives CASSPTLGNEQFF.

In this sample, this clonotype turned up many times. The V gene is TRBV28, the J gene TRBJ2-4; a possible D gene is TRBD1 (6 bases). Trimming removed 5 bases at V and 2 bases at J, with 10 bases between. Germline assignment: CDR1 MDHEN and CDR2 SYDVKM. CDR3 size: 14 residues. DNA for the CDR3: TGTGCCAGCAGTCAGGGACATTCCAAAAACATTCAGTACTTC. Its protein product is CASSQGHSKNIQYF.

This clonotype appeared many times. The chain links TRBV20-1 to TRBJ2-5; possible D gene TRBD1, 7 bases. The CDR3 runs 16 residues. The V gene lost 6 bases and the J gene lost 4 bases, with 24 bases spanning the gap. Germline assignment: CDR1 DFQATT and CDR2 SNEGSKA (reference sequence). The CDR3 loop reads CSAPVGGQFMGETQYF. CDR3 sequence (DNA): TGCAGTGCCCCCGTCGGGGGACAGTTTATGGGAGAGACCCAGTACTTC.

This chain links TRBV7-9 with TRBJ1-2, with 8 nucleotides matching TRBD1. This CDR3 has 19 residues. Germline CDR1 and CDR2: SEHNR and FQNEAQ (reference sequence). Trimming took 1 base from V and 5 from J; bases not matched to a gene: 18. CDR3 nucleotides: TGTGCCAGCAGCTTAGGGGGGACAGGCCGGACTCCAACCAATTATGGCTACACCTTC. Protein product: CASSLGGTGRTPTNYGYTF. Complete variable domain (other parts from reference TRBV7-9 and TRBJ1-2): DTGVSQNPRHKITKRGQNVTFRCDPISEHNRLYWYRQTLGQGPEFLTYFQNEAQLEKSRLLSDRFSAERPKGSFSTLEIQRTEQGDSAMYLCASSLGGTGRTPTNYGYTFGSGTRLTVV.

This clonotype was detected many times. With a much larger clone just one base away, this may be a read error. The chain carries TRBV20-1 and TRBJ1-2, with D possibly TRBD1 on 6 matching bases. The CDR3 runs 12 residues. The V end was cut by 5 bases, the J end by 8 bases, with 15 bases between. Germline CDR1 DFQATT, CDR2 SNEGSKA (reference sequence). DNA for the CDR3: TGCAGTGCTCAAGGGGGGAGCGGAGGCTACACCTTC. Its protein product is CSAQGGSGGYTF.

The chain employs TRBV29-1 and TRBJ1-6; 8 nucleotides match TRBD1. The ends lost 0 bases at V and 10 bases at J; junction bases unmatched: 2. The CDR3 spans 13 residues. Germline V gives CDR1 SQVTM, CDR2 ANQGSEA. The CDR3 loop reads CSVEEAGGSPLHF. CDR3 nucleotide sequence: TGCAGCGTTGAAGAAGCAGGGGGCTCACCCCTCCACTTT.

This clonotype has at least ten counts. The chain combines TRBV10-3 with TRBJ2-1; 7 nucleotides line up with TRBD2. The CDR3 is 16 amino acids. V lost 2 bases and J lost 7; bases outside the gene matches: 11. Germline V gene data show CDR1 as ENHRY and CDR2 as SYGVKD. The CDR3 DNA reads TGTGCCATCAGTGAGACCCGGGGGGACTTACCTAATGAGCAGTTCTTC. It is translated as CAISETRGDLPNEQFF.

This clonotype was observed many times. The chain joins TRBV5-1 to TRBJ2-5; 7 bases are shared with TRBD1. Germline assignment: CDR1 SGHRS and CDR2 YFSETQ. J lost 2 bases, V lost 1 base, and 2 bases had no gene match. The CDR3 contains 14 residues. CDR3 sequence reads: CASSLPGQQETQYF. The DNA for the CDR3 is TGCGCCAGCAGCTTGCCGGGACAGCAAGAGACCCAGTACTTC.

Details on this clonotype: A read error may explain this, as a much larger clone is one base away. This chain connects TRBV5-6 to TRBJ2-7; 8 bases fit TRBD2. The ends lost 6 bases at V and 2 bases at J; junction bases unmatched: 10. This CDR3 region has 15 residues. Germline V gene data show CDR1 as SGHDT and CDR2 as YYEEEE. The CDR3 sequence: CASNWGRGDTYEQYF. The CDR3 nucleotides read TGTGCCAGCAATTGGGGGCGGGGGGATACCTACGAGCAGTACTTC.

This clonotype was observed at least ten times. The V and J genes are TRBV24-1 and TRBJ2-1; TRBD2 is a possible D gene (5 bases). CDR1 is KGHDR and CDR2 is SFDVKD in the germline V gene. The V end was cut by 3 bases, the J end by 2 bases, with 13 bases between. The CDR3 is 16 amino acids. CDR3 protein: CATSDPLTEAYNEQFF. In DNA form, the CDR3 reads TGTGCCACCAGTGATCCACTGACGGAGGCCTACAATGAGCAGTTCTTC.

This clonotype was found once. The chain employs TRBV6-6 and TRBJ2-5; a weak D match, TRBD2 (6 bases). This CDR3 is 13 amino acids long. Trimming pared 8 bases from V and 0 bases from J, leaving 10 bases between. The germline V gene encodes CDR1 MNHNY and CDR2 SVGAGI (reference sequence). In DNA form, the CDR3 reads TGTGCCAGCGACGGGGGATACCAAGAGACCCAGTACTTC. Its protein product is CASDGGYQETQYF.

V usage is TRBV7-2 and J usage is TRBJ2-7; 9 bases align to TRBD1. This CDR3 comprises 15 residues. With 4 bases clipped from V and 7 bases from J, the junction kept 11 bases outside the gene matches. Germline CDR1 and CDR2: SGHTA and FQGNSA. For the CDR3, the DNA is TGTGCCAGCAGCTCTAGGACAGGGGCCTTTAGGGAGCAGTACTTC. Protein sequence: CASSSRTGAFREQYF.

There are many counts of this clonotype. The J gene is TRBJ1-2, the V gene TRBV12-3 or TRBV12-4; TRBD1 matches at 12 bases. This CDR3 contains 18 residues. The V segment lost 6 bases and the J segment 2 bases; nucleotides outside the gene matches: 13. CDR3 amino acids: CASRETGTGGPSNYGYTF. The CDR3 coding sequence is TGTGCCAGCAGGGAAACCGGGACAGGGGGCCCCTCGAACTATGGCTACACCTTC.

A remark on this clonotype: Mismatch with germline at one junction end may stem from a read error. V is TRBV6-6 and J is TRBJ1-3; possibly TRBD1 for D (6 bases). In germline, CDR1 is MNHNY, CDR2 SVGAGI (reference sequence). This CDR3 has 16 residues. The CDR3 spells CASGSRTADSGNTTYF. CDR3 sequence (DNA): TGTGCCAGCGGTTCTCGGACAGCAGACTCTGGAAACACCACATATTTT.

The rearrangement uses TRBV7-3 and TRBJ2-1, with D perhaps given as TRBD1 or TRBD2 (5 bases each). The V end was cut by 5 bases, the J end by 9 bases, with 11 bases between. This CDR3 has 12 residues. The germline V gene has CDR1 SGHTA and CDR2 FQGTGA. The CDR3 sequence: CASSQGEGEQFF. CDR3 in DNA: TGTGCCAGCAGCCAGGGAGAGGGTGAGCAGTTCTTC.

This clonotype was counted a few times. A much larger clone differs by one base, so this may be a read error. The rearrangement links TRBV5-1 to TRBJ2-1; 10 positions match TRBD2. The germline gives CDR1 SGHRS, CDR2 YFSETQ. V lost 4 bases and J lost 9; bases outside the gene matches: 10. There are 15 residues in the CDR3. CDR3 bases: TGCGCCAGCAGCGACCCTAGCGGGGGTTGCGTTGAGCAGTTCTTC. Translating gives CASSDPSGGCVEQFF.

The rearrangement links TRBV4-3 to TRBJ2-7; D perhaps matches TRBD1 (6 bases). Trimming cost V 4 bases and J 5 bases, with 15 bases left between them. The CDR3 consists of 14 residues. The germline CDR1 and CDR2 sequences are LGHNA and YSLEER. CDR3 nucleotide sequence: TGCGCCAGCAGCCGAGGCAGGGGTCAGGACGAGCAGTACTTC. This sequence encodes CASSRGRGQDEQYF.

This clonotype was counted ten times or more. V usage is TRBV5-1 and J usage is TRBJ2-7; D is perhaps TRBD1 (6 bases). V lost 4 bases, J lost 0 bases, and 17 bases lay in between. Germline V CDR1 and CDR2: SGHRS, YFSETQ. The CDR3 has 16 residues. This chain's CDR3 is CASSPVKQGRSYEQYF. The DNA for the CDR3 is TGCGCCAGCAGCCCAGTAAAACAGGGCCGCTCCTACGAGCAGTACTTC.

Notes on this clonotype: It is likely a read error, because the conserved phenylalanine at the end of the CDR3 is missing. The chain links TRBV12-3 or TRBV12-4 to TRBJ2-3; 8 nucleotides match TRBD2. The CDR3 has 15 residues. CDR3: CASSLASGGADAQYS. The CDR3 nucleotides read TGTGCCAGCAGTTTAGCAAGCGGGGGAGCAGATGCGCAGTATTCT.

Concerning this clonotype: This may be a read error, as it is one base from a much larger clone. CDR3 coding DNA: TGTGCCAGCAGCTCCCGCCGGCAGGGAAGGAACAGTGAAGTTTTCTTT. Its protein is CASSSRRQGRNSEVFF. The chain has TRBV7-2 and TRBJ1-1; a possible D gene is TRBD1 (5 bases). The CDR3 extends over 16 amino acids. The germline CDR1 and CDR2 sequences are SGHTA and FQGNSA.

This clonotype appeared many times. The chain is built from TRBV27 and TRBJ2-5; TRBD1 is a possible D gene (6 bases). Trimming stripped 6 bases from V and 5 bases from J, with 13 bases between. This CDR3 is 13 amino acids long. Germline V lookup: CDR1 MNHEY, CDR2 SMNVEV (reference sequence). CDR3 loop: CASSRTASETQYF. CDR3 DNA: TGTGCCAGCAGCAGGACAGCGTCCGAGACCCAGTACTTC.

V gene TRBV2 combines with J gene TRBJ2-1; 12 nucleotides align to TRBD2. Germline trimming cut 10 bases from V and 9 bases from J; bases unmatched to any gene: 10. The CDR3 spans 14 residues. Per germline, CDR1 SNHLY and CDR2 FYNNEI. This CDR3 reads CATQLAGGNGEQFF. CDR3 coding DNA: TGTGCCACCCAGCTAGCGGGGGGGAACGGTGAGCAGTTCTTC. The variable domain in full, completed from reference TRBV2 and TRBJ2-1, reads EPEVTQTPSHQVTQMGQEVILRCVPISNHLYFYWYRQILGQKVEFLVSFYNNEISEKSEIFDDQFSVERPDGSNFTLKIRSTKLEDSAMYFCATQLAGGNGEQFFGPGTRLTVL.

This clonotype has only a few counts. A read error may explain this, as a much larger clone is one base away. In nucleotides, the CDR3 is TGTGCCAGCAACCCTCGTACACAGGGGCGCTACGAGCAGTACTTC. This sequence encodes CASNPRTQGRYEQYF. V usage is TRBV11-2 and J usage is TRBJ2-4; 7 bases are shared with TRBD1. The DNA end favors TRBJ2-7, so the J call may be wrong. CDR1 is SGHAT and CDR2 is FQNNGV in the germline V gene. This CDR3 has 15 amino acids.

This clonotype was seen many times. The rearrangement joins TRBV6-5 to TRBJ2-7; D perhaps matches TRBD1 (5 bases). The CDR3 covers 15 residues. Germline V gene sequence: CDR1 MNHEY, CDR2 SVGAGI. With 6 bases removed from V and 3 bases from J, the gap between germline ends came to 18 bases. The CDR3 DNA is TGTGCCAGCAGGATTGGAACAAGGGGTATCTACGAGCAGTACTTC. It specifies CASRIGTRGIYEQYF.

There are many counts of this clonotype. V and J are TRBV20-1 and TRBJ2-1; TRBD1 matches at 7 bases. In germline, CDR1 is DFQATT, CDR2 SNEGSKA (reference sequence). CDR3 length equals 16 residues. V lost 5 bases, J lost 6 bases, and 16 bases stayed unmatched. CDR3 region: CSAGRGQKPLGNEQFF. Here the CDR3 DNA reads TGCAGTGCTGGAAGGGGGCAAAAACCCCTTGGCAATGAGCAGTTCTTC.

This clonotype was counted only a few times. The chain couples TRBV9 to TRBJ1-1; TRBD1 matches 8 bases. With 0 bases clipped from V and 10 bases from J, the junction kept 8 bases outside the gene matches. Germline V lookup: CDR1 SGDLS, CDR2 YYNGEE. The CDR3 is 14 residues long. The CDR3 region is CASSVATGTGAAFF. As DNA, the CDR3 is TGTGCCAGCAGCGTAGCTACCGGGACAGGAGCAGCTTTCTTT.